These 6 T cell receptor beta chains came from one sample sequenced in a study of CD8+CD57+ T cells in acquired aplastic anemia. Genomic DNA, the template, was used for profiling of the TCR beta VDJ and CDR3. TCRdb reprocessed the reads via MiXCR and lists one record per CDR3 protein. This sample has about 140,000 distinct CDR3 sequences, with around two fifths found just once. The source material was sorted CD4+, CD8+, or CD8+CD57+ T cells (not recorded which) from PBMCs. The receptors come from a human donor in good health, serving as a control.

There are many counts of this clonotype. This CDR3 reads CASSRNEPTEQYF. Written as DNA, the CDR3 is TGTGCCAGCAGCCGGAACGAGCCTACCGAGCAGTACTTC. The genes are TRBV7-9 and TRBJ2-7; D gene ambiguous. This CDR3 comprises 13 residues. The V gene's germline CDR1 is SEHNR and CDR2 FQNEAQ (reference sequence). V lost 5 bases, J lost 6 bases, and 14 bases lay in between.

The genes are TRBV7-3 and TRBJ1-1, with D unresolved. Per the germline V gene, CDR1 is SGHTA and CDR2 is FQGTGA. With 9 bases removed from V and 1 base from J, the gap between germline ends came to 12 bases. CDR3 length: 13 amino acids. CDR3 residues: CASKSSQNTEAFF. CDR3 DNA sequence: TGTGCCAGTAAGTCAAGCCAGAACACTGAAGCTTTCTTT.

This clonotype was picked up many times. The chain employs TRBV7-2 and TRBJ1-1, with D tentatively TRBD1 (5 bases). Trimming removed 4 bases from V and 5 bases from J, with 17 bases in between. This CDR3 comprises 15 residues. Germline values: CDR1 SGHTA, CDR2 FQGNSA. The CDR3 loop is CASSWARGGETEAFF. DNA for the CDR3: TGTGCCAGCAGCTGGGCACGGGGGGGGGAAACTGAAGCTTTCTTT. The variable domain in full, with the rest retrieved from reference TRBV7-2 and TRBJ1-1, is GAGVSQSPSNKVTEKGKDVELRCDPISGHTALYWYRQSLGQGLEFLIYFQGNSAPDKSGLPSDRFSAERTGGSVSTLTIQRTQQEDSAVYLCASSWARGGETEAFFGQGTRLTVV.

This clonotype was observed many times. The rearrangement joins TRBV2 to TRBJ2-1; 9 bases are a match to TRBD1. This CDR3 spans 14 amino acids. J was trimmed by 4 bases and V by 11 bases; bases with no gene match: 9. The germline gives CDR1 SNHLY, CDR2 FYNNEI. CDR3 in amino acids: CAGNSGTGYNEQFF. For the CDR3, the DNA is TGTGCCGGGAACTCCGGGACAGGGTACAATGAGCAGTTCTTC. Together with reference TRBV2 and TRBJ2-1, the CDR3 gives the full variable domain: EPEVTQTPSHQVTQMGQEVILRCVPISNHLYFYWYRQILGQKVEFLVSFYNNEISEKSEIFDDQFSVERPDGSNFTLKIRSTKLEDSAMYFCAGNSGTGYNEQFFGPGTRLTVL.

The rearrangement links TRBV6-2 or TRBV6-3 to TRBJ1-5; no clear D gene. V lost 7 bases and J 0 bases, leaving 16 bases between the germline ends. The germline V gene has CDR1 MNHEY and CDR2 SVGEGT. There are 16 residues in the CDR3. The CDR3 reads CASILGWTYSNQPQHF. The CDR3 bases are TGTGCCAGCATTCTGGGGTGGACCTATAGCAATCAGCCCCAGCATTTT.

This chain links TRBV18 with TRBJ2-2, with D perhaps TRBD1 (6 bases). CDR1 and CDR2 (germline): KGHSH, LQKENI. V lost 6 bases and J 4 bases, leaving 15 bases between the germline ends. This CDR3 spans 15 amino acids. CDR3 sequence (DNA): TGTGCCAGCTCTAAGGCAGGGGCCTTCACCGGGGAGCTGTTTTTT. It specifies CASSKAGAFTGELFF.